One and the same sample provided the 8 T cell receptor beta chains below, sequenced in a study of blood T cell repertoires in COVID-19. TCRdb's copy holds only in-frame clones and misses some; the assay was immunoSEQ multiplex PCR. The sample yields roughly 150,000 clones, approximately 91% seen once. The sequenced sample consisted of peripheral blood. These receptors came from an older woman with acute or convalescent COVID-19.

This chain joins TRBV11-2 and TRBJ1-2, with D possibly TRBD1 on 6 matching bases. CDR1 and CDR2 from the germline V gene are SGHAT and FQNNGV. V lost 2 bases to trimming and J lost 6 bases, with 10 bases between them. This CDR3 is built from 13 residues. CDR3 loop: CASSLRRQDGYTF. Here the CDR3 DNA reads TGTGCCAGCAGCTTACGTCGACAGGATGGCTACACCTTC.

The rearrangement links TRBV6-4 to TRBJ1-3, with 7 positions matching TRBD1. Germline-derived CDR1 and CDR2 are MRHNA and SNTAGT. The CDR3 length is 18 residues. V was pared by 0 bases and J by 0 bases, with 8 bases of the junction left unmatched. CDR3 residues: CASSDSKGTDNSGNTIYF. CDR3 DNA sequence: TGTGCCAGCAGTGACTCGAAAGGGACAGACAACTCTGGAAACACCATATATTTT.

This clone came up a few times. This chain connects TRBV10-1 to TRBJ1-3, with D hard to call. This CDR3 is built from 15 residues. The germline CDR1 and CDR2 sequences are WNHNN and SYGVQD (reference sequence). Between the trimmed V and J ends, which lost 0 bases and 4 bases, there was a span of 10 bases. The CDR3 loop is CASSESGRPGNTIYF. As DNA, the CDR3 is TGCGCCAGCAGTGAGTCGGGCAGACCGGGAAACACCATATATTTT.

V is TRBV27 and J is TRBJ1-5; a possible D gene is TRBD1 (6 bases). This CDR3 comprises 13 residues. Looked up from germline, CDR1 is MNHEY and CDR2 is SMNVEV (reference sequence). V lost 1 base and J 6 bases, leaving 7 bases between the germline ends. The DNA of the CDR3 is TGTGCCAGCAGTTTATTGGGGGCTCAGCCCCAGCATTTT. This gives the protein CASSLLGAQPQHF.

The V call is TRBV29-1, the J call TRBJ1-1, with 8 bases fitting TRBD1. V shed 6 bases, J shed 0 bases, and the junction held 9 bases outside the gene matches. This CDR3 has 15 residues. Germline lookup yields CDR1 SQVTM and CDR2 ANQGSEA. This CDR3 is CSVDTDRVLNTEAFF. The CDR3, as DNA: TGCAGCGTCGATACGGACAGGGTATTGAACACTGAAGCTTTCTTT.

CDR3 in amino acids: CASSPKGGGYTF. CDR3 coding DNA: TGTGCCAGCTCACCGAAAGGGGGTGGCTACACCTTC. The chain links TRBV18 to TRBJ1-2, with D possibly being TRBD1 (6 bases). This CDR3 has 12 amino acids. Trimming removed 3 bases at V and 7 bases at J, with 9 bases between. Per the germline V gene, CDR1 is KGHSH and CDR2 is LQKENI.

This clone came up once. The rearrangement joins TRBV2 to TRBJ1-5; 9 positions match TRBD1. J was trimmed by 2 bases and V by 3 bases; bases with no gene match: 14. The CDR3 loop spans 19 amino acids. Germline CDR1 and CDR2: SNHLY and FYNNEI. The CDR3 nucleotides read TGTGCCAGCAGTGAGTACCGAGGGACAGGGAGAAGGGGCAATCAGCCCCAGCATTTT. Protein: CASSEYRGTGRRGNQPQHF.

This chain uses TRBV14 with TRBJ2-1, with 7 bases matching TRBD2. The germline CDR1 and CDR2 sequences are SGHDN and FVKESK. The CDR3 runs 17 residues. V shed 1 base, J shed 2 bases, and the junction held 8 bases outside the gene matches. CDR3 nucleotide sequence: TGTGCCAGCAGCCAAGTACCGGCGGGGGATCCCTACAATGAGCAGTTCTTC. Amino acids: CASSQVPAGDPYNEQFF.